This record concerns one T cell receptor beta chain sequence. The sample comes from a study of T cells after yellow fever vaccination. The germline V gene encodes CDR1 MNHEY and CDR2 SMNVEV (reference sequence). The trim removed 2 bases at V and 0 bases at J, leaving 12 bases unmatched. This CDR3 region has 18 residues. TCRdb re-called the 5' RACE reads through MiXCR, storing one row per CDR3 protein. This table holds more than 25,000 distinct CDR3 sequences, approximately 4.2% found once. Sequencing was performed on PBMCs, either bulk or a sorted T-cell subset (CD4+, CD8+, memory, or dextramer-sorted; not recorded which), taken on the day of the yellow fever booster vaccination. The genes are TRBV27 and TRBJ1-1; 7 bases are shared with TRBD1. The source of this sequence is a man aged 18 to 29 who received the YFV17D yellow fever vaccine. Written as DNA, the CDR3 is TGTGCCAGCAGTTTACTATTCCCCTCGGGGACAGTGAACACTGAAGCTTTCTTT. The encoded protein is CASSLLFPSGTVNTEAFF.